This entry is about one TCR beta chain. Antigen: not known. These data come from a study of T cell responses to AZD1222 COVID-19 vaccine. Produced via immunoSEQ multiplex PCR; TCRdb's table is partial and in-frame only. There are some 120,000 clones in the sample; roughly 90% occur only once, and 11% lies in the top ten. Study-wide points: Along spike, vaccine-associated CD4 TCRs were found throughout, with dominance at 160-218 and 743-854.

The source is an adult in good health. Sequencing was performed on peripheral blood, taken on day 0 of MenACWY control vaccination.

The CDR3 reads CASSQDIGRSYEQYF. In DNA, the CDR3 is TGTGCCAGCAGCCAAGATATCGGCAGGTCCTACGAGCAGTACTTC. The chain recombines TRBV3-1 (or the pseudogene TRBV3-2) with TRBJ2-7; D uncertain. V lost 0 bases to trimming and J lost 1 base, with 10 bases between them. Germline V lookup: CDR1 LGHDT, CDR2 YNNKEL (reference sequence). The CDR3 contains 15 residues.